This T cell receptor beta chain came from a study of shared clonotypes between healthy human individuals. The assay was carried out at the deep level. Method: immunoSEQ multiplex PCR; TCRdb's copy keeps in-frame clones and lacks some. The sample includes hundreds of thousands of clones, around 96% of them seen just once. Terminally differentiated effector memory CD45RA+ cells were excluded from the naive CD8 cells, which were CD45RO-negative and positively selected for CCR7. From germline, CDR1 is SGHKS and CDR2 YYEKEE (reference sequence). Trimming cost V 6 bases and J 2 bases; bases outside gene matches: 5. This CDR3 comprises 13 residues.

The rearrangement uses TRBV5-5 and TRBJ2-7; 7 bases match TRBD2. Sequenced: naive CD8+ T cells sorted from blood. This sequence originates from a man aged 25-45 years in good health. The CDR3 loop is CASTWGGTYEQYF. DNA for the CDR3: TGTGCCAGCACCTGGGGGGGTACCTACGAGCAGTACTTC.